The 15 T cell receptor beta chains in this list originate from one sample, sequenced in a study of shared clonotypes between healthy human individuals. The method was immunoSEQ multiplex PCR; TCRdb's version includes in-frame clones alone and lacks a portion of them. The table has roughly 500,000 clones, 95% to 97% seen once. Sequencing input: naive CD4+ T cells sorted from blood. Subset defined: CD45RA+ positively selected. The receptor set was obtained from a woman aged 25 to 45 in good health.

The J gene is TRBJ1-3, the V gene TRBV19; D ambiguous. The CDR3 has 14 amino acids. Germline V lookup: CDR1 LNHDA, CDR2 SQIVND (reference sequence). The germline V and J ends were trimmed by 0 bases and 1 base, with 4 bases remaining between them. The CDR3 nucleotides read TGTGCCAGTAGTATAGAGCGGTCTGGAAACACCATATATTTT. It specifies CASSIERSGNTIYF.

V is TRBV6-5 and J is TRBJ1-1; TRBD1 matches 8 bases. The V gene end was trimmed by 6 bases and the J gene end by 1 base; junction bases not matched to a gene: 4. CDR3 length: 14 residues. CDR1 is MNHEY, CDR2 SVGAGI, per germline. The CDR3: CASRLGQGNTEAFF. CDR3 DNA: TGTGCCAGCAGACTCGGACAGGGGAACACTGAAGCTTTCTTT.

The rearrangement links TRBV5-1 to TRBJ1-2; weak D call: TRBD1 (5 bases). In germline, CDR1 is SGHRS, CDR2 YFSETQ. CDR3 size: 14 residues. V was pared by 4 bases and J by 5 bases, with 15 bases between. In DNA, the CDR3 is TGCGCCAGCAGCCGCCTCGACCGGACATATGGCTACACCTTC. Translated, it gives CASSRLDRTYGYTF.

The genes are TRBV28 and TRBJ2-4, with 7 bases fitting TRBD1. The length of the CDR3 is 16 residues. The V segment lost 2 bases and the J segment 0 bases; nucleotides outside the gene matches: 4. In germline, CDR1 is MDHEN, CDR2 SYDVKM. This CDR3 reads CASSLGTALAKNIQYF. CDR3 DNA: TGTGCCAGCAGTTTAGGGACAGCACTAGCCAAAAACATTCAGTACTTC.

The chain carries TRBV28 and TRBJ2-7; maybe TRBD1 (5 bases). The CDR3 runs 13 residues. CDR1 is MDHEN, CDR2 SYDVKM, per germline. Trimming cost V 5 bases and J 3 bases, with 11 bases left between them. CDR3 sequence (DNA): TGTGCCAGCAGTCCAAGCAGGGACTACGAGCAGTACTTC. This gives the protein CASSPSRDYEQYF.

The V call is TRBV5-1, the J call TRBJ2-3, with 10 bases fitting TRBD2. Unmatched junction bases numbered 21, after V lost 6 bases and J lost 5 bases. The CDR3 length is 19 residues. CDR1 and CDR2 from the germline V gene are SGHRS and YFSETQ. The CDR3 bases are TGCGCCAGCACCCGTACGATTAGCGGGAGGATCATACAGCGAGATACGCAGTATTTT. As protein: CASTRTISGRIIQRDTQYF.

The chain carries TRBV5-1 and TRBJ2-5, with a tentative D call TRBD2 (5 bases). The CDR3 totals 18 residues. V was shortened by 1 base and J by 1 base, with 20 bases between the two germline ends. Germline CDR1 reads SGHRS; CDR2 reads YFSETQ. CDR3 nucleotides: TGCGCCAGCAGCTTGTTAATAAACCCCGGACTGGTCCAAGAGACCCAGTACTTC. Encoded protein: CASSLLINPGLVQETQYF. Full variable domain (missing parts from reference TRBV5-1 and TRBJ2-5): KAGVTQTPRYLIKTRGQQVTLSCSPISGHRSVSWYQQTPGQGLQFLFEYFSETQRNKGNFPGRFSGRQFSNSRSEMNVSTLELGDSALYLCASSLLINPGLVQETQYFGPGTRLLVL.

The rearrangement uses TRBV30 and TRBJ1-3; D remains unclear. This CDR3 comprises 13 residues. Germline CDR1 GTSNPN, CDR2 SVGIG (reference sequence). V lost 8 bases and J lost 0, with 11 bases in between. The CDR3 DNA reads as TGTGCCACGGACTTTCTCTCTGGAAACACCATATATTTT. The encoded protein is CATDFLSGNTIYF.

The chain links TRBV25-1 to TRBJ2-7, with D possibly matching TRBD2 (6 bases). The CDR3 is 14 residues long. V was trimmed by 4 bases and J by 2 bases, leaving 12 bases between them. CDR1 and CDR2 from the germline V gene are MGHDK and SYGVNS. CDR3 nucleotide sequence: TGTGCCAGCAGTGGTAGCGGCATTACCTACGAGCAGTACTTC. This translates into CASSGSGITYEQYF.

This clone was seen only once. This sequence joins TRBV2 and TRBJ2-3, with TRBD1 identical over 9 bases. Germline-derived CDR1 and CDR2 are SNHLY and FYNNEI. The trim removed 8 bases at V and 0 bases at J, leaving 15 bases unmatched. The CDR3 covers 18 residues. CDR3 bases: TGTGCCAGCCGCCGGGACAGGGCCAAGATGACCAGCACAGATACGCAGTATTTT. Its translation: CASRRDRAKMTSTDTQYF.

The CDR3: CASQRRTENTGELFF. The DNA for the CDR3 is TGCGCCAGCCAGAGAAGGACGGAAAACACCGGGGAGCTGTTTTTT. The V gene is TRBV5-1, the J gene TRBJ2-2; unclear D gene. V gave up 7 bases and J gave up 2 bases, with 15 bases separating them. CDR1 and CDR2 from the germline V gene are SGHRS and YFSETQ. The CDR3 is made up of 15 amino acids.

The V and J genes are TRBV27 and TRBJ1-2; 10 nucleotides align to TRBD1. V dropped 3 bases and J dropped 5; count of bases not matched to a gene: 6. CDR3 size: 15 residues. In germline, CDR1 is MNHEY, CDR2 SMNVEV (reference sequence). CDR3 nucleotide sequence: TGTGCCAGCAGTTTGACTGGGACAGGGGCATATGGCTACACCTTC. Amino acids: CASSLTGTGAYGYTF.

The V gene is TRBV18, the J gene TRBJ2-7, with 9 bases lining up with TRBD1. The ends lost 5 bases at V and 4 bases at J; junction bases unmatched: 9. The CDR3 has 15 amino acids. In germline, CDR1 is KGHSH, CDR2 LQKENI. CDR3 region: CASSIPGTGLYEQYF. The CDR3 DNA reads as TGTGCCAGCTCAATACCCGGGACAGGGCTGTACGAGCAGTACTTC.

The chain couples TRBV30 to TRBJ1-6; D might be TRBD1 (5 bases). V was cut by 0 bases and J by 7 bases, with 19 bases left in between. This CDR3 has 17 residues. Germline V CDR1 and CDR2: GTSNPN, SVGIG (reference sequence). CDR3 in DNA: TGTGCCTGGAGTGTACGGAGAGGGTCGGGGCTGAATTCACCCCTCCACTTT. As protein: CAWSVRRGSGLNSPLHF. The full variable domain, in which reference TRBV30 and TRBJ1-6 provide the parts outside the CDR3, is SQTIHQWPATLVQPVGSPLSLECTVEGTSNPNLYWYRQAAGRGLQLLFYSVGIGQISSEVPQNLSASRPQDRQFILSSKKLLLSDSGFYLCAWSVRRGSGLNSPLHFGNGTRLTVT.

This chain joins TRBV7-2 and TRBJ2-7, with 9 bases aligning to TRBD2. The trim removed 5 bases at V and 5 bases at J, leaving 10 bases unmatched. Germline V CDR1 and CDR2: SGHTA, FQGNSA. This CDR3 region has 15 residues. CDR3 in DNA: TGTGCCAGCAGCCCCAGAGGACTAGCGTTCGACGAGCAGTACTTC. Translated, it gives CASSPRGLAFDEQYF. Full variable domain (outside the CDR3, taken from reference TRBV7-2 and TRBJ2-7): GAGVSQSPSNKVTEKGKDVELRCDPISGHTALYWYRQSLGQGLEFLIYFQGNSAPDKSGLPSDRFSAERTGGSVSTLTIQRTQQEDSAVYLCASSPRGLAFDEQYFGPGTRLTVT.